Listed below are T cell receptor beta chains from one sample, sequenced in a study of CD8 T cells in Susac syndrome. TCRdb redid the calling of the immunoSEQ multiplex PCR reads with MiXCR, one entry per CDR3 protein. Of 100,000 to 150,000 distinct CDR3 sequences listed, nearly 95% are singletons. Sequencing was done on a sample of CD4+ T cells from PBMCs. The receptors were sampled from a human donor in good health. The CDR3 runs from the conserved cysteine through the conserved F or W. A D gene is named only where the DNA matches it firmly. Size is stated for part of the rows, as once, few or many counts, or as a class when the clone is expanded.

v_call: TRBV6-1; clone_size: -; j_call: TRBJ2-5; d_call: -; cdr3_length: 15; cdr3_nt: TGTGCCAGCCGGCCGGGTTCGGGACGAAAAGAGACCCAGTACTTC; cdr3_aa: CASRPGSGRKETQYF
v_call: TRBV29-1; clone_size: once; j_call: TRBJ2-7; d_call: TRBD2; cdr3_length: 15; cdr3_nt: TGCAGCGTTGCGACTAGCGGGAGTCAAGCTAAGGAGCAGTACTTC; cdr3_aa: CSVATSGSQAKEQYF
v_call: TRBV3-1; clone_size: -; j_call: TRBJ2-1; d_call: TRBD2; cdr3_length: 14; cdr3_nt: TGTGCCAGCAGACGGACTAGCAGTCACAATGAGCAGTTCTTC; cdr3_aa: CASRRTSSHNEQFF
v_call: TRBV28; clone_size: -; j_call: TRBJ1-1; d_call: -; cdr3_length: 15; cdr3_nt: TGTGCCAGCAGCCACAACAGGCGTTGGGGCACTGAAGCTTTCTTT; cdr3_aa: CASSHNRRWGTEAFF
v_call: TRBV3-1; clone_size: -; j_call: TRBJ2-5; d_call: -; cdr3_length: 14; cdr3_nt: TGTGCCAGCAGCCAAGGGCCTCAGGAAGCGACCCAGTACTTC; cdr3_aa: CASSQGPQEATQYF
v_call: TRBV20-1; clone_size: -; j_call: TRBJ2-7; d_call: -; cdr3_length: 13; cdr3_nt: TGCAGTGCTAGGGAGCGGACCTATTACGAGCAGTACTTC; cdr3_aa: CSARERTYYEQYF
v_call: TRBV30; clone_size: -; j_call: TRBJ1-1; d_call: -; cdr3_length: 14; cdr3_nt: TGTGCCTGGAGTGTAACGGGTCTGAACACTGAAGCTTTCTTT; cdr3_aa: CAWSVTGLNTEAFF
v_call: TRBV7-9; clone_size: -; j_call: TRBJ2-6; d_call: TRBD1; cdr3_length: 16; cdr3_nt: TGTGCCAGCAGCACAACAGGGGCTACTGGGGCCAACGTCCTGACTTTC; cdr3_aa: CASSTTGATGANVLTF
v_call: TRBV3-1; clone_size: once; j_call: TRBJ1-1; d_call: TRBD1; cdr3_length: 13; cdr3_nt: TGTGCCACCGGGGTCGCAGGGGGCACTGAAGCTTTCTTT; cdr3_aa: CATGVAGGTEAFF
v_call: TRBV3-1; clone_size: -; j_call: TRBJ2-1; d_call: TRBD2; cdr3_length: 15; cdr3_nt: TGTGCCAGCAGCCAAGAGGGACTAGCGACCCAAAAGCAGTTCTTC; cdr3_aa: CASSQEGLATQKQFF
v_call: TRBV5-4; clone_size: -; j_call: TRBJ2-3; d_call: -; cdr3_length: 14; cdr3_nt: TGTGCCAGCAGCCCCAAGTGGACCTCAGATACGCAGTATTTT; cdr3_aa: CASSPKWTSDTQYF
v_call: TRBV7-9; clone_size: -; j_call: TRBJ2-7; d_call: -; cdr3_length: 14; cdr3_nt: TGTGCCAGCAGCCTGGGACTCCTCAGTCACGAGCAGTACTTC; cdr3_aa: CASSLGLLSHEQYF
v_call: TRBV20-1; clone_size: once; j_call: TRBJ2-5; d_call: TRBD2; cdr3_length: 14; cdr3_nt: TGCAGTGCTAGTAGCGGGAGGACCCAAGAGACCCAGTACTTC; cdr3_aa: CSASSGRTQETQYF
v_call: TRBV7-2; clone_size: once; j_call: TRBJ1-4; d_call: -; cdr3_length: 11; cdr3_nt: TGTGCCAGCAGCCTAGGACAGTCCCTGTTTTTT; cdr3_aa: CASSLGQSLFF
v_call: TRBV2; clone_size: -; j_call: TRBJ1-2; d_call: TRBD1; cdr3_length: 15; cdr3_nt: TGTGCCAGCAGCGTTCCCTATCAGGGGGCGGGAGGCTACACCTTC; cdr3_aa: CASSVPYQGAGGYTF
v_call: TRBV6-5; clone_size: -; j_call: TRBJ1-6; d_call: -; cdr3_length: 15; cdr3_nt: TGTGCCAGCAGTCCCCGGGACTCCTATAATTCACCCCTCCACTTT; cdr3_aa: CASSPRDSYNSPLHF
v_call: TRBV9; clone_size: -; j_call: TRBJ2-1; d_call: TRBD2; cdr3_length: 15; cdr3_nt: TGTGCCAGCAGCGCTAGCGGGAGGGCCATAGATGAGCAGTTCTTC; cdr3_aa: CASSASGRAIDEQFF
v_call: TRBV6-1; clone_size: once; j_call: TRBJ1-5; d_call: -; cdr3_length: 13; cdr3_nt: TGTGCCAGCAGTCCACAGGAGGATCAGCCCCAGCATTTT; cdr3_aa: CASSPQEDQPQHF
v_call: TRBV20-1; clone_size: -; j_call: TRBJ2-7; d_call: TRBD1; cdr3_length: 13; cdr3_nt: TGCAGTGCTCTAGGGGACAGGGCCTACGAGCAGTACTTC; cdr3_aa: CSALGDRAYEQYF
v_call: TRBV6-5; clone_size: -; j_call: TRBJ1-2; d_call: TRBD1; cdr3_length: 14; cdr3_nt: TGTGCCAGCAGACCGGACAGGGGGCAGGGTGGCTACACCTTC; cdr3_aa: CASRPDRGQGGYTF
v_call: TRBV28; clone_size: -; j_call: TRBJ1-2; d_call: -; cdr3_length: 13; cdr3_nt: TGTGCCAGCATCAAAAACGTGGACTATGGCTACACCTTC; cdr3_aa: CASIKNVDYGYTF
v_call: TRBV30; clone_size: -; j_call: TRBJ2-1; d_call: TRBD2; cdr3_length: 15; cdr3_nt: TGTGCCTGGAGCTACAGCGGGAGTCCCTACAATGAGCAGTTCTTC; cdr3_aa: CAWSYSGSPYNEQFF
v_call: TRBV18; clone_size: -; j_call: TRBJ2-1; d_call: TRBD2; cdr3_length: 15; cdr3_nt: TGTGCCAGCTCAACTGGACTAGCGGGAGGGAATGAGCAGTTCTTC; cdr3_aa: CASSTGLAGGNEQFF
v_call: TRBV2; clone_size: -; j_call: TRBJ1-5; d_call: TRBD1; cdr3_length: 16; cdr3_nt: TGTGCCAGCAGTGGGACAGGGGTTCGAGGCAATCAGCCCCAGCATTTT; cdr3_aa: CASSGTGVRGNQPQHF
v_call: TRBV2; clone_size: -; j_call: TRBJ2-4; d_call: TRBD2; cdr3_length: 12; cdr3_nt: TGTGCCAGCAGGCTAGCGGGAGTTATTCAGTACTTC; cdr3_aa: CASRLAGVIQYF
v_call: TRBV29-1; clone_size: -; j_call: TRBJ2-5; d_call: TRBD2; cdr3_length: 15; cdr3_nt: TGCAGCGTCGGGACTAGCGGGAGCCTTCAAGAGACCCAGTACTTC; cdr3_aa: CSVGTSGSLQETQYF
v_call: TRBV4-1; clone_size: -; j_call: TRBJ2-5; d_call: TRBD2; cdr3_length: 15; cdr3_nt: TGCGCCAGCAGCCAAGGGGCTAGCGGACAAGAGACCCAGTACTTC; cdr3_aa: CASSQGASGQETQYF
v_call: TRBV5-1; clone_size: -; j_call: TRBJ2-3; d_call: TRBD1; cdr3_length: 15; cdr3_nt: TGCGCCAGCAGCTTTACAGGGGATACCACAGATACGCAGTATTTT; cdr3_aa: CASSFTGDTTDTQYF
v_call: TRBV10-3; clone_size: -; j_call: TRBJ2-7; d_call: -; cdr3_length: 11; cdr3_nt: TGTGCCATCAGTGGTAATTACGAGCAGTACTTC; cdr3_aa: CAISGNYEQYF